The T cell receptor (beta chain) under discussion was sequenced for a study of blood T cell repertoires in COVID-19. For the study at large: From the United States, Italy and Spain came samples of acute and convalescent COVID-19. T cells, B-cell-depleted T cells, or PBMCs supplied cDNA or gDNA.

Study processing details: Reference gene primer amplification gave nucleated cell count estimates. Generated by immunoSEQ multiplex PCR, the TCRdb table keeps only in-frame clones and is missing some. V and J calls and clone size are as listed in that table; D and trimming were resolved from the DNA. The sample contains approximately 230,000 clones, around 80% of which appear only once. The CDR3 has 12 residues. Between the trimmed V and J ends, which lost 5 bases and 8 bases, there was a span of 9 bases. Germline V lookup: CDR1 SNHLY, CDR2 FYNNEI. This sequence was found in a man older than 75 with acute or convalescent COVID-19. This chain joins TRBV2 and TRBJ1-4, with D perhaps matching TRBD1 (5 bases). The sequenced material came from peripheral blood. CDR3 protein: CASSTGPEKLFF. CDR3 DNA: TGTGCCAGCAGTACAGGACCAGAAAAACTGTTTTTT.